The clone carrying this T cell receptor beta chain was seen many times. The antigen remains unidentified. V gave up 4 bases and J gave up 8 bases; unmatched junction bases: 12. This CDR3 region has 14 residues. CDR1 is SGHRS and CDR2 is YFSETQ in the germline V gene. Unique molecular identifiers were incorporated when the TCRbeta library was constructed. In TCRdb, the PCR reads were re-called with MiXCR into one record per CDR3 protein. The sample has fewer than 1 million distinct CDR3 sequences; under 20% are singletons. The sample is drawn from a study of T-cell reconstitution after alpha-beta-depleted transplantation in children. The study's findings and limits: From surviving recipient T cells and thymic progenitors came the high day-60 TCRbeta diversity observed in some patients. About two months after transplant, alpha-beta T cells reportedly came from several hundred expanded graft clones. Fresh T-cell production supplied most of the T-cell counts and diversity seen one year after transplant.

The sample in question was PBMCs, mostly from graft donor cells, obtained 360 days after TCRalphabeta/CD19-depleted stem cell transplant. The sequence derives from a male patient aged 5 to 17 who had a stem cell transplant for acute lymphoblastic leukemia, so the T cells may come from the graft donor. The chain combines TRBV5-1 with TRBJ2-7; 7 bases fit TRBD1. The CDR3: CASSDRADLGKQYF. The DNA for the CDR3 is TGCGCCAGCAGCGACAGGGCGGATCTCGGCAAGCAGTACTTC.